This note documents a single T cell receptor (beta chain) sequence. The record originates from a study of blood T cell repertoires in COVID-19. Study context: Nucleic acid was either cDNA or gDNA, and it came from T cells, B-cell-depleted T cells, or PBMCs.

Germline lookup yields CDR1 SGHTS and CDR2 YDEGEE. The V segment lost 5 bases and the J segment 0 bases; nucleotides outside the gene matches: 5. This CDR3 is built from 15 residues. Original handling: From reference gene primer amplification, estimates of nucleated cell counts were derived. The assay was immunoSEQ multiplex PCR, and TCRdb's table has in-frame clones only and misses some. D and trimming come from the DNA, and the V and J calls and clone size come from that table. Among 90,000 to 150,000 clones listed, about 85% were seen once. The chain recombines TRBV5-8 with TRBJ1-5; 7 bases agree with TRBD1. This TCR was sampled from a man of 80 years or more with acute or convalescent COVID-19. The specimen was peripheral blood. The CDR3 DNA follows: TGTGCCAGCAGTTCCGGGACAGTTAGCAATCAGCCCCAGCATTTT. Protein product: CASSSGTVSNQPQHF.